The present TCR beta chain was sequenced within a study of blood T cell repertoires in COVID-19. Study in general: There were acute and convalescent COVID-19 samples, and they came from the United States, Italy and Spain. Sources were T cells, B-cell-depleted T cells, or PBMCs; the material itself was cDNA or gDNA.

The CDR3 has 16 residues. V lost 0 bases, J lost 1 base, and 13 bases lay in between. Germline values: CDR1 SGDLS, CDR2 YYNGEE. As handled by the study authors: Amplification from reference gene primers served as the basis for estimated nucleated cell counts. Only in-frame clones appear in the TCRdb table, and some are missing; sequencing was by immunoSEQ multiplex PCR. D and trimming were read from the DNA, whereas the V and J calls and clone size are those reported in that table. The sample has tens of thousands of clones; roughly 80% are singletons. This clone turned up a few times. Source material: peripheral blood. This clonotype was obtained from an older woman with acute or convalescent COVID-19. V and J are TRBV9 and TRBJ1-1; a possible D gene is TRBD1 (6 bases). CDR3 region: CASSVGGGIGNTEAFF. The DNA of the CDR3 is TGTGCCAGCAGCGTAGGAGGGGGAATAGGGAACACTGAAGCTTTCTTT. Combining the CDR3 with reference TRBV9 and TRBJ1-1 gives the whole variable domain DSGVTQTPKHLITATGQRVTLRCSPRSGDLSVYWYQQSLDQGLQFLIQYYNGEERAKGNILERFSAQQFPDLHSELNLSSLELGDSALYFCASSVGGGIGNTEAFFGQGTRLTVV.